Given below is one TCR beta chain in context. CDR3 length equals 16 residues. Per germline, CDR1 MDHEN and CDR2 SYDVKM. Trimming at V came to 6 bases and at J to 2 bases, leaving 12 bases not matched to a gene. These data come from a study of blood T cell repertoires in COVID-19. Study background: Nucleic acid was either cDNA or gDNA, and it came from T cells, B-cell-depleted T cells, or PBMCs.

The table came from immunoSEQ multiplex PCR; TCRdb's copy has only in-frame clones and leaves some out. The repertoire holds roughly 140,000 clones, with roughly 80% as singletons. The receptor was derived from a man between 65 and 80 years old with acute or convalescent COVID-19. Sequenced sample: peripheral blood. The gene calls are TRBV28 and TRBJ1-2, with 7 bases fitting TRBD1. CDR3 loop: CASSLLGTDQNYGYTF. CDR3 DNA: TGTGCCAGCAGCCTGCTTGGGACAGACCAAAACTATGGCTACACCTTC.